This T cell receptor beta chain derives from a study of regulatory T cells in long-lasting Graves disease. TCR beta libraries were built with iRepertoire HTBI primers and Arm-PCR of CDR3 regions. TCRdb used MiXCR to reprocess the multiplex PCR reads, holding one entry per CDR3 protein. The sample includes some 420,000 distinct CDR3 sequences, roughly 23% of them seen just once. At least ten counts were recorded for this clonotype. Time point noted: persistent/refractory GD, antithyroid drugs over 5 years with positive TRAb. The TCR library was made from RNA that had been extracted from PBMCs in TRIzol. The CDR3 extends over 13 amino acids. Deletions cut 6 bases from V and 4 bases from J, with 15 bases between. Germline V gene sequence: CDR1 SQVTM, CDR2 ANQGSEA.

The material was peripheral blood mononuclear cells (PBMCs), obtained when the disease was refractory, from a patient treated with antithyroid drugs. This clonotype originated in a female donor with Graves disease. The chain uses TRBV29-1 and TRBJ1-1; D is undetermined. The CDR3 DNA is TGCAGCGTAACCATGGAGGGAGGCACTGAAGCTTTCTTT. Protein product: CSVTMEGGTEAFF.